This T cell receptor (beta chain) was retrieved from a study of blood T cell repertoires in COVID-19. Overall study context: COVID-19 samples collected from the United States, Italy and Spain covered acute and convalescent phases. The cDNA or gDNA used as material had been derived from T cells, B-cell-depleted T cells, or PBMCs.

How the authors handled the data: Scientists estimated how many nucleated cells there were by amplifying reference gene primers. Sequenced by immunoSEQ multiplex PCR; TCRdb stores in-frame clones only, minus some. V and J calls and clone size are those listed in that table; D and trimming were worked out from the DNA. The repertoire includes some 90,000 clones, 90% of them detected once, and around 4.7% sits in the top ten. In germline, CDR1 is MNHNY, CDR2 SVGAGI (reference sequence). The ends were cut back, 7 bases at V and 0 bases at J, with 13 bases in the middle. The CDR3 runs 15 residues. The TCR sequence derives from a woman older than 75 with active or convalescent COVID-19. The chain employs TRBV6-6 and TRBJ1-3; weak D call: TRBD1 (5 bases). Sequencing was performed on peripheral blood. CDR3 protein: CASKDRISSGNTIYF. The CDR3 coding sequence is TGTGCCAGCAAAGACAGAATAAGCTCTGGAAACACCATATATTTT.